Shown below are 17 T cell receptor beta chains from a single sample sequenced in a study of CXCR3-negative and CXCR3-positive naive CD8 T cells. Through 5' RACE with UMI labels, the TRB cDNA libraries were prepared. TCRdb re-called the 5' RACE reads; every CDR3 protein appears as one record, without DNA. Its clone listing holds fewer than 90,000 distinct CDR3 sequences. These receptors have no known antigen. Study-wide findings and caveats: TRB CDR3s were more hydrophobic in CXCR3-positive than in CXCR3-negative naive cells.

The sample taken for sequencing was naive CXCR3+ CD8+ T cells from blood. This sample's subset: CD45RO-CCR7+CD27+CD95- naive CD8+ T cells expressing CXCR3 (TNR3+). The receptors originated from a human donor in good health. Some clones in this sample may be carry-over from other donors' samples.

The chain's CDR3 is CASSIVWAEVNTGELFF. The rearrangement joins TRBV19 to TRBJ2-2. Germline assignment: CDR1 LNHDA and CDR2 SQIVND (reference sequence). CDR3 length equals 17 residues.

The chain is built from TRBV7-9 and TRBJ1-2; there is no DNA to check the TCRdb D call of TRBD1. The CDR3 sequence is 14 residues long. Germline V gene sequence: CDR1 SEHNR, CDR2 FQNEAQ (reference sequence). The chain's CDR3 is CASSQGQGSDGYTF.

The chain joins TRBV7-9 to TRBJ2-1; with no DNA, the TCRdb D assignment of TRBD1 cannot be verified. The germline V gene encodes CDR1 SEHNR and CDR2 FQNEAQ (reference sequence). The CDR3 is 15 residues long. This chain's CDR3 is CASSLVGQSYNEQFF.

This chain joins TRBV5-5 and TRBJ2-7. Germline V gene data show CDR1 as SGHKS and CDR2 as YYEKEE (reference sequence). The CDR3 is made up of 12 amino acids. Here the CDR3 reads CASSLPVIEQYF.

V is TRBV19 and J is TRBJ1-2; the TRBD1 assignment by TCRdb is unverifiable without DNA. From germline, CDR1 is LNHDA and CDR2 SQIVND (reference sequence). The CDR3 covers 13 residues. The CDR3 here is CASRFKGNYGYTF. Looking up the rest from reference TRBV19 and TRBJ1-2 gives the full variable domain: DGGITQSPKYLFRKEGQNVTLSCEQNLNHDAMYWYRQDPGQGLRLIYYSQIVNDFQKGDIAEGYSVSREKKESFPLTVTSAQKNPTAFYLCASRFKGNYGYTFGSGTRLTVV.

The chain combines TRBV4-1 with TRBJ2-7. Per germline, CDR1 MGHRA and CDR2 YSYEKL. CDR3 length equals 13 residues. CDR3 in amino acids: CASSQTDAYEQYF.

The CDR3 here is CASSSENRNEQFF. V is TRBV7-2 and J is TRBJ2-1. The length of the CDR3 is 13 residues. Germline lookup yields CDR1 SGHTA and CDR2 FQGNSA.

The CDR3 region is CASSLVMGNTEAFF. The rearrangement joins TRBV5-4 to TRBJ1-1. The CDR3 is made up of 14 amino acids. The V gene's germline CDR1 is SGHNT and CDR2 YYREEE (reference sequence).

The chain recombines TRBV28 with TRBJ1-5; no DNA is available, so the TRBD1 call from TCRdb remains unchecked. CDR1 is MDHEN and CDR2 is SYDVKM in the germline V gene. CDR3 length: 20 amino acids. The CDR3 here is CASSFDRRQEGHYSNQPQHF.

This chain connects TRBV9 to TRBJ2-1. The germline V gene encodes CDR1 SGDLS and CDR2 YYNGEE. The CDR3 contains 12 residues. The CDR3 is CASSLVNNEQFF.

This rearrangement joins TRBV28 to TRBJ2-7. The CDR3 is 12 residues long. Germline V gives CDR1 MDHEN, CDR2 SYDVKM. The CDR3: CASSEDGNGQYF.

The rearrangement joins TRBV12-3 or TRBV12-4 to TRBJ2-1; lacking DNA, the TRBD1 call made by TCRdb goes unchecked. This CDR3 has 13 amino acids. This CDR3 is CASSPGALNEQFF.

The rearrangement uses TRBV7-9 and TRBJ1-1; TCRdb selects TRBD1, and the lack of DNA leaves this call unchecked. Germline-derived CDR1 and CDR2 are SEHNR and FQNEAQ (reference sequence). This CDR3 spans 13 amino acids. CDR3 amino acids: CASSLPGNTEAFF.

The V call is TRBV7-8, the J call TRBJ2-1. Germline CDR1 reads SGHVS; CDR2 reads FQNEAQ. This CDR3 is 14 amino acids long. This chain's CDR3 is CASSLTGDWNEQFF.

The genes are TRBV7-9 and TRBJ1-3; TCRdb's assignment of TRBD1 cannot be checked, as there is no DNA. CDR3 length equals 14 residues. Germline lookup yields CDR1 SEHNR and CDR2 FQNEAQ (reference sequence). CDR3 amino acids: CASRPTGTGNTIYF.

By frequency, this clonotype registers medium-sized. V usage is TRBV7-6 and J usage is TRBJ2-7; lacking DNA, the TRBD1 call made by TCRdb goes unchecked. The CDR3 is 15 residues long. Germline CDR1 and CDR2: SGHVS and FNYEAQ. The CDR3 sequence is CASSFGGGLIYEQYF.

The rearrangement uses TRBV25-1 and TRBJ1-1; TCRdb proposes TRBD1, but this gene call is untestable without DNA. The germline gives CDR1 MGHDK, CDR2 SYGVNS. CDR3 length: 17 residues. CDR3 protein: CASSEYSGQPMNTEAFF.